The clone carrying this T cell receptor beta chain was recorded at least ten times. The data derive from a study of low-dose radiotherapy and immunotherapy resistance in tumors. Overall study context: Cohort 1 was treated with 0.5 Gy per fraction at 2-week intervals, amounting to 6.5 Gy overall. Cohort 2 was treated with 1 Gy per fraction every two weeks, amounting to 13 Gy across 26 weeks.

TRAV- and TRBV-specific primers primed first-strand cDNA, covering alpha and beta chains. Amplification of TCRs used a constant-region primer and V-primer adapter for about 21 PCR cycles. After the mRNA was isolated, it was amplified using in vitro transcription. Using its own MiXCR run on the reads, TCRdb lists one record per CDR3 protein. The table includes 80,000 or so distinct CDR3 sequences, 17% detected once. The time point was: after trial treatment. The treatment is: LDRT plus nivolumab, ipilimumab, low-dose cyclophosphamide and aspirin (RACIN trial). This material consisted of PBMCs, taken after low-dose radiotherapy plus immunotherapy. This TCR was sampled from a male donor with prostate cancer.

CDR3 residues: CASSNQGSSNEKLFF. The CDR3 nucleotides read TGTGCCAGCAGTAACCAGGGGTCCAGTAATGAAAAACTGTTTTTT. The genes are TRBV28 and TRBJ1-4, with TRBD1 as a possible D gene (6 bases). The CDR3 length is 15 residues. With 5 bases removed from V and 4 bases from J, the gap between germline ends came to 14 bases. The germline V gene encodes CDR1 MDHEN and CDR2 SYDVKM.